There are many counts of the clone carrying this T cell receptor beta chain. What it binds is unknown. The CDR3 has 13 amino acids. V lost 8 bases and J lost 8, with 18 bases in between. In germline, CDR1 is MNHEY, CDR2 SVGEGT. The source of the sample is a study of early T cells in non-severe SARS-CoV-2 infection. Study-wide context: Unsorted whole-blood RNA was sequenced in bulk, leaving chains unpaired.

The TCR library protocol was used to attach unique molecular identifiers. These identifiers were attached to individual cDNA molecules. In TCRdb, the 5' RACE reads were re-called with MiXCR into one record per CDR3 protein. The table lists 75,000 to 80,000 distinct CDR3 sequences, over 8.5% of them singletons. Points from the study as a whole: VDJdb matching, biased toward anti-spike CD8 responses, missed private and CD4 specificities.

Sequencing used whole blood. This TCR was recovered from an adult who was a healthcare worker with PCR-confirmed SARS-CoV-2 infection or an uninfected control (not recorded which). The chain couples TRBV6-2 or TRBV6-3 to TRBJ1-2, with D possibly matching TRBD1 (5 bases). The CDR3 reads CASSRATGSGYTF. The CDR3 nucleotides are TGTGCCAGCTCCCGGGCCACAGGATCCGGCTACACCTTC.